This passage covers 26 T cell receptor beta chains from one sample sequenced in a study of Ad26.COV2.S vaccination and SARS-CoV-2 variants. Treatment given: some 20 received Ad26.COV2.S at low or high dose, single or two shots; several received placebo; per-sample allocation not given. The study sampled participants on day 63 after the first vaccine or placebo injection. The table came from immunoSEQ multiplex PCR; TCRdb's copy has only in-frame clones and leaves some out. The table lists approximately 450,000 clones, 75% to 95% of them singletons. The sequencing used peripheral blood, collected in a trial of Ad26.COV2.S vaccine versus placebo. The receptor source for this set is a person aged 18-65 years who received the Ad26.COV2.S COVID-19 vaccine or a placebo.

J is TRBJ2-1 and V is TRBV14; 7 bases match TRBD2. The V and J ends lost 5 bases and 4 bases, in that order; junction bases with no gene match: 11. Germline-derived CDR1 and CDR2 are SGHDN and FVKESK. The CDR3 spans 16 residues. The CDR3 nucleotides are TGTGCCAGCAGCTCGGAGTCTAGCGGACTTTACAATGAGCAGTTCTTC. Translating it yields CASSSESSGLYNEQFF.

This clone occurred a few times. DNA of the CDR3: TGTGCCAGCAGCTTGGAAGGTCAGCCCCAGCATTTT. It encodes CASSLEGQPQHF. This chain links TRBV5-6 with TRBJ1-5; no clear D gene. The CDR3 is made up of 12 amino acids. CDR1 and CDR2 from the germline V gene are SGHDT and YYEEEE. Trimming removed 0 bases at V and 6 bases at J, with 4 bases between.

The chain has TRBV5-4 and TRBJ2-7, with TRBD1 matching 8 bases. Germline V CDR1 and CDR2: SGHNT, YYREEE (reference sequence). CDR3 length equals 14 residues. Unmatched junction bases numbered 5, after V lost 4 bases and J lost 2 bases. This CDR3 reads CASSPGQDAYEQYF. CDR3 DNA: TGTGCCAGCAGCCCGGGACAGGATGCCTACGAGCAGTACTTC.

The V gene is TRBV11-3, the J gene TRBJ2-2; perhaps TRBD2 as D (6 bases). This CDR3 has 19 residues. The V gene lost 5 bases and the J gene lost 1 base, with 23 bases spanning the gap. Germline CDR1 SGHNT, CDR2 YENEEA. In nucleotides, the CDR3 is TGTGCCAGCAGCCTAGTCGTCCCGGGAGCTCCAGAGAACACCGGGGAGCTGTTTTTT. It codes for CASSLVVPGAPENTGELFF.

The genes are TRBV7-2 and TRBJ2-1, with 8 bases matching TRBD2. CDR1 SGHTA and CDR2 FQGNSA come from the germline V gene. J lost 12 bases, V lost 5 bases, and 15 bases had no gene match. This CDR3 spans 15 amino acids. CDR3 bases: TGTGCCAGCAGCGCGGATGGCGGACTAGCTCTTGGGCAGTTCTTC. The encoded protein is CASSADGGLALGQFF. Filled out from reference TRBV7-2 and TRBJ2-1, the complete variable domain reads GAGVSQSPSNKVTEKGKDVELRCDPISGHTALYWYRQSLGQGLEFLIYFQGNSAPDKSGLPSDRFSAERTGGSVSTLTIQRTQQEDSAVYLCASSADGGLALGQFFGPGTRLTVL.

V usage is TRBV5-1 and J usage is TRBJ2-7, with D possibly TRBD2 on 7 matching bases. The ends were cut back, 0 bases at V and 5 bases at J, with 12 bases in the middle. CDR1 SGHRS and CDR2 YFSETQ come from the germline V gene. The CDR3 spans 14 residues. Written as DNA, the CDR3 is TGCGCCAGCAGCTTGGCCGGGGGGCGCAACGAGCAGTACTTC. It translates to CASSLAGGRNEQYF.

Here the CDR3 DNA reads TGCGCCAGCAGCCCGACTAGCACCCAAGAGACCCAGTACTTC. It specifies CASSPTSTQETQYF. This chain uses TRBV5-1 with TRBJ2-5; 7 nucleotides align to TRBD2. The germline gives CDR1 SGHRS, CDR2 YFSETQ. V was pared by 4 bases and J by 1 base, with 4 bases of the junction left unmatched. The CDR3 sequence is 14 residues long.

The V and J genes are TRBV10-3 and TRBJ1-1; 8 positions match TRBD1. Germline CDR1 is ENHRY and CDR2 is SYGVKD. Unmatched junction bases numbered 8, after V lost 0 bases and J lost 8 bases. The CDR3 length is 15 residues. This CDR3 reads CAISESGRQGAEAFF. The CDR3 DNA reads as TGTGCCATCAGTGAGTCGGGTCGGCAGGGGGCGGAAGCTTTCTTT.

V and J are TRBV19 and TRBJ1-2, with a weak D call TRBD1 (5 bases). CDR1 and CDR2 from the germline V gene are LNHDA and SQIVND (reference sequence). The CDR3 runs 14 residues. Trimming took off 7 bases at V and 7 bases at J, with 19 bases between the two ends. This chain's CDR3 is CASTVGAWSGGYTF. For the CDR3, the DNA is TGTGCCAGTACTGTTGGGGCATGGTCGGGTGGCTACACCTTC.

The V gene is TRBV7-2, the J gene TRBJ1-6; weak D call: TRBD1 (5 bases). This CDR3 has 13 residues. V was clipped by 5 bases and J by 7 bases, with 9 bases between them. Germline loops: CDR1 SGHTA, CDR2 FQGNSA. CDR3 sequence reads: CASSRDWNSPLHF. CDR3 bases: TGTGCCAGCAGCCGGGACTGGAATTCACCCCTCCACTTT.

This clone was seen only once. The J gene is TRBJ2-1, the V gene TRBV28, with a weak D call TRBD2 (6 bases). From germline, CDR1 is MDHEN and CDR2 SYDVKM. The CDR3 runs 14 residues. The germline V and J ends were trimmed by 6 bases and 5 bases, with 14 bases remaining between them. In DNA form, the CDR3 reads TGTGCCAGCAGCGTGGGAGGACTAAACAATGAGCAGTTCTTC. It codes for CASSVGGLNNEQFF.

CDR3 loop: CSAASRNEQFF. The CDR3 DNA reads TGCAGTGCCGCAAGCCGCAATGAGCAGTTCTTC. V is TRBV20-1 and J is TRBJ2-1; no definite D call. With 6 bases removed from V and 6 bases from J, the gap between germline ends came to 9 bases. Germline CDR1 DFQATT, CDR2 SNEGSKA (reference sequence). The CDR3 is made up of 11 amino acids.

The chain recombines TRBV2 with TRBJ1-4; D remains unclear. This CDR3 is 18 amino acids long. Between the trimmed V and J ends, which lost 7 bases and 4 bases, there was a span of 25 bases. The V gene's germline CDR1 is SNHLY and CDR2 FYNNEI. CDR3 loop: CASNTGLSPSLLNEKLFF. The CDR3 nucleotides are TGTGCCAGCAACACCGGGCTTTCACCTTCTCTACTTAATGAAAAACTGTTTTTT.

The chain links TRBV7-7 to TRBJ2-5; 9 nucleotides match TRBD1. Looked up from germline, CDR1 is SSHAT and CDR2 is FNYEAQ (reference sequence). This CDR3 has 20 residues. V lost 3 bases, J lost 5 bases, and 22 bases stayed unmatched. The CDR3 DNA reads as TGTGCCAGCAGCTTGTCCGGGACAGGGTCTGGAGGGATTCCGGGGGAGACCCAGTACTTC. As protein: CASSLSGTGSGGIPGETQYF.

The chain has TRBV30 and TRBJ2-1; 9 nucleotides align to TRBD2. The CDR3 is 14 amino acids. Germline CDR1 and CDR2: GTSNPN and SVGIG (reference sequence). After removal of 1 base from V and 4 bases from J, the junction contained 2 bases not matched to a gene. CDR3 in amino acids: CAWSELAGYNEQFF. DNA for the CDR3: TGTGCCTGGAGTGAACTAGCGGGTTACAATGAGCAGTTCTTC.

The chain joins TRBV20-1 to TRBJ2-7; tentative D call: TRBD2 (5 bases). V lost 4 bases to trimming and J lost 2 bases, with 6 bases between them. Germline V gene lookup returns CDR1 DFQATT and CDR2 SNEGSKA (reference sequence). This CDR3 comprises 11 residues. The CDR3 sequence: CSAKTTYEQYF. CDR3 coding DNA: TGCAGTGCTAAGACTACCTACGAGCAGTACTTC.

This chain joins TRBV24-1 and TRBJ1-2; D is possibly TRBD1 (6 bases). Trimming took off 7 bases at V and 5 bases at J, with 13 bases between the two ends. Per germline, CDR1 KGHDR and CDR2 SFDVKD. The CDR3 covers 13 residues. CDR3 loop: CATRPSTGYGYTF. CDR3 nucleotides: TGTGCCACCAGACCATCGACAGGATATGGCTACACCTTC.

CDR3 coding DNA: TGCGCCAGCACCCGGGCGCAGGACACTGAAGCTTTCTTT. It encodes CASTRAQDTEAFF. The chain carries TRBV5-1 and TRBJ1-1; D ambiguous. There are 13 residues in the CDR3. Germline CDR1 reads SGHRS; CDR2 reads YFSETQ. Trimming took off 6 bases at V and 3 bases at J, with 12 bases between the two ends.

This clone was seen a single time. V and J are TRBV28 and TRBJ2-4, with 8 bases lining up with TRBD1. Germline V lookup: CDR1 MDHEN, CDR2 SYDVKM. Trimming removed 4 bases from V and 3 bases from J; junction bases left unmatched: 8. The CDR3 length is 16 residues. Here the CDR3 reads CASSSLGTGNKNIQYF. The CDR3, as DNA: TGTGCCAGCAGTTCACTCGGGACAGGCAACAAAAACATTCAGTACTTC.

The chain couples TRBV15 to TRBJ2-1; weak D call: TRBD2 (5 bases). This CDR3 contains 15 residues. V dropped 4 bases and J dropped 0 bases, with 10 bases sitting between them. Germline V gene lookup returns CDR1 LNHNV and CDR2 YYDKDF (reference sequence). The CDR3 reads CATSKGTSSYNEQFF. As DNA, the CDR3 is TGTGCCACCAGCAAGGGAACTAGCTCCTACAATGAGCAGTTCTTC.

The V gene is TRBV4-3, the J gene TRBJ1-4; 7 bases align to TRBD1. This CDR3 has 15 amino acids. After removal of 3 bases from V and 7 bases from J, the junction contained 8 bases not matched to a gene. Germline-derived CDR1 and CDR2 are LGHNA and YSLEER. The CDR3 DNA sequence: TGCGCCAGCAGCCATGGTCAGGGGGGTGCTGAAAAACTGTTTTTT. This sequence encodes CASSHGQGGAEKLFF.

The chain links TRBV18 to TRBJ1-1; D is undetermined. Per the germline V gene, CDR1 is KGHSH and CDR2 is LQKENI. The V end was cut by 0 bases, the J end by 5 bases, with 13 bases between. The CDR3 sequence is 15 residues long. The CDR3 protein is CASSPPSGSKTEAFF. CDR3 coding DNA: TGTGCCAGCTCACCACCGTCGGGGTCGAAGACTGAAGCTTTCTTT.

V is TRBV6-2 or TRBV6-3 and J is TRBJ1-5; TRBD1 matches at 7 bases. The V gene's germline CDR1 is MNHEY and CDR2 SVGEGT. The CDR3 extends over 13 amino acids. The V and J ends lost 6 bases and 4 bases, in that order; junction bases with no gene match: 3. This chain's CDR3 is CASSTGENQPQHF. CDR3 bases: TGTGCCAGCAGCACAGGGGAGAATCAGCCCCAGCATTTT.

The chain links TRBV4-1 to TRBJ2-1; 7 nucleotides agree with TRBD2. This CDR3 region has 16 residues. The J segment lost 5 bases and the V segment lost 1 base, leaving 8 bases of the junction unmatched. Germline V lookup: CDR1 MGHRA, CDR2 YSYEKL. The CDR3: CASSQVGGSLHNEQFF. The CDR3 DNA is TGCGCCAGCAGCCAAGTAGGCGGGAGTTTGCACAATGAGCAGTTCTTC.

This sequence joins TRBV7-9 and TRBJ1-1; D not certain. The germline gives CDR1 SEHNR, CDR2 FQNEAQ (reference sequence). Trimming shortened V by 7 bases and J by 0 bases, and 6 bases separated the two germline ends. The CDR3 contains 12 residues. DNA for the CDR3: TGTGCCAGCAAGGCCATGAACACTGAAGCTTTCTTT. Protein product: CASKAMNTEAFF.

The CDR3: CASSLAHVGRSSYNEQFF. DNA for the CDR3: TGTGCCAGCAGCTTAGCTCATGTGGGACGTAGCTCCTACAATGAGCAGTTCTTC. The J gene is TRBJ2-1, the V gene TRBV7-6, with D perhaps TRBD1 or TRBD2 (5 bases each). Germline V CDR1 and CDR2: SGHVS, FNYEAQ. The CDR3 contains 18 residues. V lost 0 bases, J lost 0 bases, and 15 bases lay in between.